This TCR beta chain was sequenced during a study of blood T cell repertoires in COVID-19. Looking at the study overall: PBMCs, B-cell-depleted T cells, or T cells were the source of the cDNA or gDNA that made up the material.

Those enrolled, adults aged roughly 18 to 95 years, came from some 23 US areas. Participant reports of clinical history set cohort assignment. Measured with immunoSEQ multiplex PCR; TCRdb has only the in-frame clones, and not every one. Seen here are 200,000 to 250,000 clones, 65% to 90% observed once, and the top ten hold 9.1%. Germline V gene lookup returns CDR1 GTSNPN and CDR2 SVGIG (reference sequence). J lost 6 bases, V lost 5 bases, and 4 bases had no gene match. This CDR3 comprises 13 residues. The chain links TRBV30 to TRBJ1-4, with TRBD1 matching over 9 bases. Sequenced sample: PBMCs or T cells enriched from blood (not recorded which). This TCR derives from a woman aged 45-59 years with acute COVID-19. The CDR3 is CAWATGGDEKLFF. The CDR3 DNA sequence: TGTGCCTGGGCGACAGGGGGAGATGAAAAACTGTTTTTT.